Listed here are 8 T cell receptor beta chains from one sample, sequenced in a study of T cells after yellow fever vaccination. TCRdb independently ran MiXCR on the 5' RACE reads; one entry per CDR3 protein. The table shows 450,000 to 650,000 distinct CDR3 sequences, with 21% occurring only once. The material sequenced was PBMCs, taken around 3 weeks after the first yellow fever vaccination. The receptors shown here come from a young man who received the YFV17D yellow fever vaccine.

In its sample, this clonotype was seen a few times. This chain connects TRBV6-5 to TRBJ1-2, with D tentatively TRBD1 (6 bases). The germline V and J ends were trimmed by 7 bases and 4 bases, with 25 bases remaining between them. This CDR3 comprises 17 residues. In germline, CDR1 is MNHEY, CDR2 SVGAGI. The CDR3 sequence is CASTKKGGFVPIYGYTF. CDR3 DNA: TGTGCCAGCACCAAGAAGGGGGGCTTCGTTCCCATCTATGGCTACACCTTC.

The V and J genes are TRBV6-2 or TRBV6-3 and TRBJ1-6; D is undetermined. Trimming cost V 0 bases and J 0 bases, with 9 bases left between them. This CDR3 is 17 amino acids long. Germline loops: CDR1 MNHEY, CDR2 SVGEGT. The CDR3 DNA sequence: TGTGCCAGCAGTTACTCCCTGCCGCACTCCTATAATTCACCCCTCCACTTT. Protein sequence: CASSYSLPHSYNSPLHF.

The V call is TRBV11-2, the J call TRBJ2-1; 11 positions match TRBD2. CDR3 size: 16 residues. Germline V gives CDR1 SGHAT, CDR2 FQNNGV. V gave up 3 bases and J gave up 6 bases; unmatched junction bases: 7. The CDR3 DNA follows: TGTGCCAGCAGCTTTTCTCTAGCGGGGGGCCCCAATGAGCAGTTCTTC. It yields the protein CASSFSLAGGPNEQFF.

This clonotype occurred a few times. The chain has TRBV4-3 and TRBJ1-1; 8 bases fit TRBD1. The ends lost 5 bases at V and 7 bases at J; junction bases unmatched: 6. From germline, CDR1 is LGHNA and CDR2 YSLEER. The CDR3 extends over 13 amino acids. As DNA, the CDR3 is TGCGCCAGCAGCGACAGGGGAGGGGATGAAGCTTTCTTT. Translating gives CASSDRGGDEAFF.

This sequence joins TRBV7-2 and TRBJ2-2; D gene uncertain. In germline, CDR1 is SGHTA, CDR2 FQGNSA. The ends were cut back, 5 bases at V and 2 bases at J, with 18 bases in the middle. The CDR3 sequence is 17 residues long. The CDR3 region is CASSRLFETLNTGELFF. CDR3 DNA sequence: TGTGCCAGCAGCCGCCTCTTTGAGACTTTAAACACCGGGGAGCTGTTTTTT.

The chain's CDR3 is CASYSSGGRYNEQFF. The CDR3 DNA sequence: TGTGCCAGCTACTCAAGCGGGGGGCGTTACAATGAGCAGTTCTTC. The rearrangement uses TRBV18 and TRBJ2-1; 9 positions match TRBD2. Germline V gene lookup returns CDR1 KGHSH and CDR2 LQKENI. The CDR3 length is 15 residues. Losses at the gene ends were 7 bases for V and 4 bases for J; bases not matched to a gene: 8.

The chain is built from TRBV19 and TRBJ1-2, with unresolved D. The V end lost 0 bases, the J end lost 3 bases, and 17 bases lay between the germline ends. The CDR3 sequence is 17 residues long. Per germline, CDR1 LNHDA and CDR2 SQIVND (reference sequence). The CDR3 nucleotides read TGTGCCAGTAGTATAGATCTGGCGGCCAGGCTGCACTATGGCTACACCTTC. It codes for CASSIDLAARLHYGYTF.

This clonotype was picked up a small number of times. Written as DNA, the CDR3 is TGTGCCAGCAGCTTAGTTCGAGTGGGGAACACCGGGGAGCTGTTTTTT. Residues: CASSLVRVGNTGELFF. V is TRBV7-2 and J is TRBJ2-2; D gene uncertain. This CDR3 is built from 16 residues. Trimming removed 1 base at V and 1 base at J, with 10 bases between. Germline V gene sequence: CDR1 SGHTA, CDR2 FQGNSA.